This entry describes one T cell receptor beta chain. Germline V gene sequence: CDR1 GTSNPN, CDR2 SVGIG (reference sequence). J was trimmed by 5 bases and V by 2 bases; bases with no gene match: 9. The length of the CDR3 is 14 residues. The data originate from a study of blood T cell repertoires in COVID-19. Study summary: Sources were T cells, B-cell-depleted T cells, or PBMCs; the material itself was cDNA or gDNA.

Libraries were prepared by immunoSEQ multiplex PCR; TCRdb keeps only in-frame clonotypes and omits some of them. This table has about 140,000 clones, about 85% appearing once. This TCR came from a human donor with acute or convalescent COVID-19. The donor label of this sample is uncertain. The specimen sequenced was peripheral blood. The rearrangement links TRBV30 to TRBJ2-7; TRBD1 matches at 7 bases. The CDR3 nucleotides read TGTGCCTGGAGTTCCAATACGGACAGGAACGAGCAGTACTTC. Its translation: CAWSSNTDRNEQYF.